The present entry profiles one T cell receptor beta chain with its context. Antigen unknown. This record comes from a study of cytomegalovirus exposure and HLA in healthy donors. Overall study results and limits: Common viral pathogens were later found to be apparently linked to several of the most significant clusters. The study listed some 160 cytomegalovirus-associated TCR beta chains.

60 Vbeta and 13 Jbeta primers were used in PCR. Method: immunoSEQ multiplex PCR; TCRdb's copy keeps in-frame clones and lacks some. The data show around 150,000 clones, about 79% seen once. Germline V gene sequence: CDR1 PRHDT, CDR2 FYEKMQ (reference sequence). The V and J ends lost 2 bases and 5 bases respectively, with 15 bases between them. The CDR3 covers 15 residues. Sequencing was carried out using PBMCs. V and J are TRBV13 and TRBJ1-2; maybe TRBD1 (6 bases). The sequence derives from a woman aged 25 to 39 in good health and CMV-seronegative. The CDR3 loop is CASSLKRDTPYGYTF. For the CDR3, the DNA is TGTGCCAGCAGCTTAAAAAGGGACACTCCATATGGCTACACCTTC.